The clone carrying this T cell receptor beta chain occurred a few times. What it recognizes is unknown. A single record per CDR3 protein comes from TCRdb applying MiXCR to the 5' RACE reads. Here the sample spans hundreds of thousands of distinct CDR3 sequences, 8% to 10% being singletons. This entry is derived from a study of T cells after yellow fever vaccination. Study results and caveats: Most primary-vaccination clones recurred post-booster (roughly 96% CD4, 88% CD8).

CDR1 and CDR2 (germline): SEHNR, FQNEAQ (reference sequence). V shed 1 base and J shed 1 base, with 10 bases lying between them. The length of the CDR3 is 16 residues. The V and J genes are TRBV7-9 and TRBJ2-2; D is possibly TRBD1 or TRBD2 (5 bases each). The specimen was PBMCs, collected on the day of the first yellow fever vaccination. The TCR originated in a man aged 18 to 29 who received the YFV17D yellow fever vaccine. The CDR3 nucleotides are TGTGCCAGCAGCTTAGTGGGGACGGAGAACACCGGGGAGCTGTTTTTT. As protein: CASSLVGTENTGELFF. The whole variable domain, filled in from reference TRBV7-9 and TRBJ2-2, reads DTGVSQNPRHKITKRGQNVTFRCDPISEHNRLYWYRQTLGQGPEFLTYFQNEAQLEKSRLLSDRFSAERPKGSFSTLEIQRTEQGDSAMYLCASSLVGTENTGELFFGEGSRLTVL.